This T cell receptor beta chain comes out of a study of neurological immune-mediated disorders. Regarding the study as a whole: When the repertoires were sorted by phylogenetic grouping, those of 18 of 34 multiple sclerosis patients ended up in one related-CDR3 cluster, a possible signature.

This clonotype came up many times. Its antigen is as yet unknown. The CDR3 is 15 amino acids. V lost 0 bases and J lost 3; bases outside the gene matches: 3. CDR1 DFQATT and CDR2 SNEGSKA come from the germline V gene (reference sequence). TCRdb reanalysed the 5' RACE reads using MiXCR and keeps one entry per CDR3 protein. The sample has 50,000 to 70,000 distinct CDR3 sequences; 4.5% to 5.5% are singletons. Sequencing was carried out using PBMCs. This receptor was identified in a young man with multiple sclerosis. This sequence joins TRBV20-1 and TRBJ2-1; TRBD2 matches 9 bases. The CDR3: CSAREWRGGYNEQFF. CDR3 bases: TGCAGTGCTAGAGAATGGCGGGGGGGCTACAATGAGCAGTTCTTC.